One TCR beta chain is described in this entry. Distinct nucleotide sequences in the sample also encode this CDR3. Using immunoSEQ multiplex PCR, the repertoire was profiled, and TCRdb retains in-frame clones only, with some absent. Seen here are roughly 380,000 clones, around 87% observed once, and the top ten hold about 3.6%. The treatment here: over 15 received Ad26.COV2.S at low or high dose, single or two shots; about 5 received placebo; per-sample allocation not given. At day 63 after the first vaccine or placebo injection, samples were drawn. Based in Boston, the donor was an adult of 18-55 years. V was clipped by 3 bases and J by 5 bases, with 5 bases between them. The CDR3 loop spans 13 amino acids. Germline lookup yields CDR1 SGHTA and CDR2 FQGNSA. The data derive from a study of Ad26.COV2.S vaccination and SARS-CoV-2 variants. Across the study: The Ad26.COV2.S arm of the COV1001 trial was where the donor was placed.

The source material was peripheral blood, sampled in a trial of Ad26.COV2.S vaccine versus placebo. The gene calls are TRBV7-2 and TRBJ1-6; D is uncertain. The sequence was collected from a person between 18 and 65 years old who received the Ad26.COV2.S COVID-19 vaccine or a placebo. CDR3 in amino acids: CASSLVDNSPLHF. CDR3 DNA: TGTGCCAGCAGCTTGGTGGATAATTCACCCCTCCACTTT.